Each of the 27 T cell receptor beta chains below was sequenced from the same sample in a study of OX40 agonist ivuxolimab in advanced cancers. Generated by immunoSEQ multiplex PCR, the TCRdb table keeps only in-frame clones and is missing some. The table includes around 65,000 clones, over 90% detected once. The sequencing here drew on CD4+ or CD8+ T cells sorted from blood, taken in a trial of the OX40 agonist ivuxolimab. The receptors were sampled from an adult with an advanced solid tumor such as melanoma, head and neck, liver or kidney cancer.

The chain carries TRBV5-1 and TRBJ1-2; a weak D match, TRBD1 (6 bases). The CDR3 is 15 amino acids. From germline, CDR1 is SGHRS and CDR2 YFSETQ. Trimming took 0 bases from V and 6 from J, leaving 15 bases between them. Here the CDR3 DNA reads TGCGCCAGCAGCTTGGCCATATTAGGGGGAGATGGCTACACCTTC. Translating it yields CASSLAILGGDGYTF.

J is TRBJ2-2 and V is TRBV19, with 8 positions matching TRBD1. With 11 bases clipped from V and 0 bases from J, the junction kept 8 bases outside the gene matches. This CDR3 spans 15 amino acids. The germline V gene has CDR1 LNHDA and CDR2 SQIVND (reference sequence). CDR3 sequence: CASHQGATNTGELFF. The CDR3 region has the DNA TGTGCCTCACATCAGGGGGCTACGAACACCGGGGAGCTGTTTTTT.

This rearrangement joins TRBV19 to TRBJ2-7, with 11 bases fitting TRBD1. Germline CDR1 is LNHDA and CDR2 is SQIVND (reference sequence). The CDR3 totals 15 residues. V lost 5 bases to trimming and J lost 3 bases; unmatched junction nucleotides: 6. This chain's CDR3 is CASSYYGTGGYEQYF. DNA of the CDR3: TGTGCCAGTAGTTATTACGGGACAGGGGGCTACGAGCAGTACTTC.

The gene calls are TRBV13 and TRBJ1-1, with D unresolved. Deletions cut 7 bases from V and 0 bases from J, with 6 bases between. From germline, CDR1 is PRHDT and CDR2 FYEKMQ (reference sequence). The CDR3 spans 12 residues. The chain's CDR3 is CASNQMNTEAFF. DNA of the CDR3: TGTGCCAGCAATCAAATGAACACTGAAGCTTTCTTT.

J is TRBJ1-4 and V is TRBV15; D possibly corresponds to TRBD1 (5 bases). Per the germline V gene, CDR1 is LNHNV and CDR2 is YYDKDF (reference sequence). The V end was cut by 5 bases, the J end by 7 bases, with 20 bases between. CDR3 length equals 16 residues. The CDR3 DNA reads TGTGCCACCAGCCCACCTGGTCGGGGGTTTGGTGAAAAACTGTTTTTT. This translates into CATSPPGRGFGEKLFF.

The rearrangement uses TRBV25-1 and TRBJ2-7; 8 bases line up with TRBD2. Germline lookup yields CDR1 MGHDK and CDR2 SYGVNS. CDR3 length: 14 residues. V was clipped by 3 bases and J by 5 bases; unmatched bases: 6. DNA for the CDR3: TGTGCCAGCAGTGATTTGGGACTAGTTGACGAGCAGTACTTC. It encodes CASSDLGLVDEQYF.

The gene calls are TRBV9 and TRBJ2-7; 7 positions agree with TRBD2. The V gene end was trimmed by 3 bases and the J gene end by 2 bases; junction bases not matched to a gene: 11. Germline CDR1 reads SGDLS; CDR2 reads YYNGEE. CDR3 length: 16 residues. CDR3 nucleotide sequence: TGTGCCAGCAGCGAACTCCCGGGACTACCGACCTACGAGCAGTACTTC. Encoded protein: CASSELPGLPTYEQYF.

The chain employs TRBV28 and TRBJ1-2, with D uncertain. The CDR3 is 14 amino acids. Germline assignment: CDR1 MDHEN and CDR2 SYDVKM. With 3 bases removed from V and 3 bases from J, the gap between germline ends came to 11 bases. DNA of the CDR3: TGTGCCAGCAGTTTGGAACCTGGCGACTATGGCTACACCTTC. It yields the protein CASSLEPGDYGYTF.

This rearrangement joins TRBV14 to TRBJ1-1; 8 bases are shared with TRBD1. Trimming removed 4 bases from V and 6 bases from J; junction bases left unmatched: 4. The CDR3 is 13 residues long. CDR1 SGHDN and CDR2 FVKESK come from the germline V gene. This chain's CDR3 is CASSPTGGAEAFF. The DNA of the CDR3 is TGTGCCAGCAGCCCCACAGGGGGGGCTGAAGCTTTCTTT.

This rearrangement joins TRBV13 to TRBJ2-1, with D tentatively TRBD1 or TRBD2 (5 bases each). This CDR3 spans 16 amino acids. CDR1 PRHDT and CDR2 FYEKMQ come from the germline V gene (reference sequence). V shed 5 bases and J shed 8 bases, with 22 bases lying between them. The CDR3 reads CASSSPGTSDIDEQFF. The CDR3 DNA follows: TGTGCCAGCAGCAGCCCCGGGACCAGCGATATTGATGAGCAGTTCTTC. The full variable domain, in which reference TRBV13 and TRBJ2-1 provide the parts outside the CDR3, is AAGVIQSPRHLIKEKRETATLKCYPIPRHDTVYWYQQGPGQDPQFLISFYEKMQSDKGSIPDRFSAQQFSDYHSELNMSSLELGDSALYFCASSSPGTSDIDEQFFGPGTRLTVL.

This clone has just one count. The chain uses TRBV27 and TRBJ2-7; D might be TRBD1 (6 bases). Trimming took 5 bases from V and 2 from J, leaving 10 bases between them. Per the germline V gene, CDR1 is MNHEY and CDR2 is SMNVEV (reference sequence). The CDR3 sequence is 13 residues long. CDR3 protein: CASSLNRAYEQYF. DNA for the CDR3: TGTGCCAGCAGTCTCAACAGGGCCTACGAGCAGTACTTC.

In DNA form, the CDR3 reads TGTGCCAGCAGTTTACAGGGGATCGGTCAGCCCCAGCATTTT. This encodes CASSLQGIGQPQHF. This chain links TRBV27 with TRBJ1-5; the D gene is possibly TRBD1 (6 bases). V dropped 2 bases and J dropped 6 bases, with 11 bases sitting between them. CDR1 is MNHEY and CDR2 is SMNVEV in the germline V gene (reference sequence). CDR3 length equals 14 residues.

DNA for the CDR3: TGTGCCAGCAGCTACGGACTAGCGGGGAGTGAGAATGAGCAGTTCTTC. It translates to CASSYGLAGSENEQFF. The rearrangement uses TRBV7-3 and TRBJ2-1; 12 positions match TRBD2. CDR1 SGHTA and CDR2 FQGTGA come from the germline V gene. Germline trimming cut 4 bases from V and 7 bases from J; bases unmatched to any gene: 8. CDR3 length: 16 residues.

The rearrangement links TRBV9 to TRBJ2-7; TRBD1 agrees at 9 bases. The trim removed 0 bases at V and 7 bases at J, leaving 8 bases unmatched. Germline CDR1 is SGDLS and CDR2 is YYNGEE. This CDR3 region has 15 residues. CDR3 protein: CASSVEPGQGGEQYF. The DNA of the CDR3 is TGTGCCAGCAGCGTAGAACCGGGACAGGGTGGAGAGCAGTACTTC.

The chain employs TRBV14 and TRBJ2-7; a possible D gene is TRBD1 (6 bases). The germline V gene has CDR1 SGHDN and CDR2 FVKESK. The CDR3 has 16 amino acids. V dropped 0 bases and J dropped 0 bases, with 12 bases sitting between them. CDR3 sequence: CASSQDILQGSYEQYF. The CDR3 region has the DNA TGTGCCAGCAGCCAAGATATATTACAGGGCTCCTACGAGCAGTACTTC. The full variable domain, rest sourced from reference TRBV14 and TRBJ2-7, is EAGVTQFPSHSVIEKGQTVTLRCDPISGHDNLYWYRRVMGKEIKFLLHFVKESKQDESGMPNNRFLAERTGGTYSTLKVQPAELEDSGVYFCASSQDILQGSYEQYFGPGTRLTVT.

The chain recombines TRBV7-2 with TRBJ2-1; D is unclear. The germline CDR1 and CDR2 sequences are SGHTA and FQGNSA. The CDR3 runs 14 residues. Trimming cost V 1 base and J 0 bases, with 4 bases left between them. The CDR3 coding sequence is TGTGCCAGCAGCTTAGACAGCTCCTACAATGAGCAGTTCTTC. It yields the protein CASSLDSSYNEQFF.

J is TRBJ2-5 and V is TRBV4-1; 14 positions match TRBD2. Germline lookup yields CDR1 MGHRA and CDR2 YSYEKL. The ends lost 1 base at V and 2 bases at J; junction bases unmatched: 3. This CDR3 comprises 17 residues. The CDR3 region is CASSQVGLAGGQETQYF. The CDR3 DNA sequence: TGCGCCAGCAGCCAAGTAGGACTAGCGGGGGGTCAAGAGACCCAGTACTTC.

The V call is TRBV7-7, the J call TRBJ2-6; D is unresolved. Germline V gene data show CDR1 as SSHAT and CDR2 as FNYEAQ (reference sequence). CDR3 length: 14 residues. V gave up 5 bases and J gave up 0 bases, with 5 bases separating them. CDR3: CASSPGSGANVLTF. The CDR3 nucleotides read TGTGCCAGCAGCCCAGGCTCTGGGGCCAACGTCCTGACTTTC.

V usage is TRBV27 and J usage is TRBJ2-7, with a weak D call TRBD1 (6 bases). CDR1 and CDR2 from the germline V gene are MNHEY and SMNVEV (reference sequence). The CDR3 has 13 residues. Trimming pared 5 bases from V and 4 bases from J, leaving 12 bases between. The CDR3 sequence: CASSLPGQYEQYF. CDR3 sequence (DNA): TGTGCCAGCAGTCTCCCCGGACAGTACGAGCAGTACTTC.

This clone was observed a few times. CDR3 amino acids: CASSHPKGGAEGDTQYF. In nucleotides, the CDR3 is TGTGCCAGCAGCCACCCGAAGGGGGGCGCCGAGGGAGATACGCAGTATTTT. The chain uses TRBV7-9 and TRBJ2-3; either TRBD1 or TRBD2 may fit D (6 bases each). The ends were cut back, 5 bases at V and 5 bases at J, with 23 bases in the middle. In germline, CDR1 is SEHNR, CDR2 FQNEAQ (reference sequence). There are 17 residues in the CDR3.

This rearrangement joins TRBV7-6 to TRBJ1-1; D remains unclear. There are 13 residues in the CDR3. Germline assignment: CDR1 SGHVS and CDR2 FNYEAQ. V lost 2 bases and J 1 base, leaving 5 bases between the germline ends. CDR3 residues: CASSLYGNTEAFF. As DNA, the CDR3 is TGTGCCAGCAGCTTATATGGGAACACTGAAGCTTTCTTT.

The gene calls are TRBV7-9 and TRBJ2-2; 16 bases align to TRBD2. Trimming at V came to 3 bases and at J to 6 bases, leaving 1 base not matched to a gene. The germline gives CDR1 SEHNR, CDR2 FQNEAQ (reference sequence). The CDR3 contains 16 residues. CDR3 DNA sequence: TGTGCCAGCAGCTTGGGACTAGCGGGAGGGCCCGGGGAGCTGTTTTTT. This codes for CASSLGLAGGPGELFF.

J is TRBJ1-2 and V is TRBV4-2; a weak D match, TRBD1 (6 bases). The length of the CDR3 is 15 residues. Trimming left V 1 base short and J 4 bases short, with 13 bases between. Germline lookup yields CDR1 LGHNA and CDR2 YNFKEQ. The CDR3 region has the DNA TGTGCCAGCAGCCAAGCGGGGGGGCAGAGCTATGGCTACACCTTC. Amino acids: CASSQAGGQSYGYTF.

This rearrangement joins TRBV13 to TRBJ2-7; possible D gene TRBD2, 5 bases. This CDR3 spans 14 amino acids. The V end lost 0 bases, the J end lost 3 bases, and 9 bases lay between the germline ends. Germline CDR1 reads PRHDT; CDR2 reads FYEKMQ (reference sequence). DNA for the CDR3: TGTGCCAGCAGCTTAGGCGGGAATGTCTACGAGCAGTACTTC. Its protein product is CASSLGGNVYEQYF.

The V and J genes are TRBV7-6 and TRBJ2-7; D may be TRBD1 (6 bases). Trimming stripped 5 bases from V and 0 bases from J, with 8 bases between. Germline CDR1 is SGHVS and CDR2 is FNYEAQ. The CDR3 is 13 amino acids. This chain's CDR3 is CASSGGHSYEQYF. The CDR3 DNA follows: TGTGCCAGCAGCGGGGGACACTCCTACGAGCAGTACTTC.

This chain connects TRBV4-2 to TRBJ1-4, with 10 bases identical to TRBD1. CDR3 length: 14 residues. The trim removed 0 bases at V and 12 bases at J, leaving 4 bases unmatched. Germline V CDR1 and CDR2: LGHNA, YNFKEQ. The CDR3 DNA reads TGTGCCAGCAGCCAAGATAGGGACAGGGGAGAACTGTTTTTT. Its protein is CASSQDRDRGELFF.

This chain uses TRBV4-1 with TRBJ2-1, with 10 nucleotides matching TRBD2. J was trimmed by 8 bases and V by 4 bases; bases with no gene match: 8. The CDR3 extends over 15 amino acids. CDR1 and CDR2 from the germline V gene are MGHRA and YSYEKL. The DNA of the CDR3 is TGCGCCAGCAGCCGAATAGCGGGAGGTATTGATGAGCAGTTCTTC. Protein product: CASSRIAGGIDEQFF.